What follows are 4 T cell receptor beta chains derived from one specimen sequenced in a study of shared clonotypes between healthy human individuals (dated by TCRdb to about 2020). Libraries were built with the immunoSEQ multiplex PCR assay. TCRdb provides this immuneACCESS table in a form limited to in-frame rearrangements. Some clones are lacking; in checked studies, under half of them reflect an unresolved V gene, and why the rest are absent is not known. The sample table lists approximately 640,000 clones, about nine tenths of them with a count of one. The ten biggest clones cover approximately 35% of the sample. The material sequenced was memory CD8+ T cells from PBMCs. What this sample's cell subset or site label stands for: CD45RO+ cells pooled with CCR7-negative TemRA cells. The source of these receptors is a man between 18 and 35 years old in good health. Some clones in this sample may be carry-over from other donors' samples.

This clone has a single count. The chain couples TRBV7-4 to TRBJ1-2; D not certain. V dropped 3 bases and J dropped 6 bases, with 8 bases sitting between them. This CDR3 is 12 amino acids long. Germline V gene sequence: CDR1 SGHVT, CDR2 SQSDAQ. In DNA form, the CDR3 reads TGTGCCAGCAGCTTCCATACTAATGGCTACACCTTC. Its translation is CASSFHTNGYTF.

J is TRBJ2-3 and V is TRBV9; 15 bases are shared with TRBD2. The CDR3 extends over 16 amino acids. Germline values: CDR1 SGDLS, CDR2 YYNGEE. J gave up 5 bases and V 3 bases, and 4 bases lay outside the gene matches. CDR3 amino acids: CASSAGLAGGVDTQYF. CDR3 nucleotides: TGTGCCAGCAGCGCCGGACTAGCGGGAGGGGTAGATACGCAGTATTTT.

Regarding this clone: This sample also contains other DNA sequences that code for the same CDR3. V and J are TRBV7-9 and TRBJ2-5; the D gene is possibly TRBD2 (5 bases). The CDR3 is made up of 13 amino acids. Deletions cut 1 base from V and 4 bases from J, with 7 bases between. The germline V gene has CDR1 SEHNR and CDR2 FQNEAQ (reference sequence). This CDR3 is CASSLGRGETQYF. The CDR3 DNA is TGTGCCAGCAGCTTAGGACGGGGAGAGACCCAGTACTTC.

This clone occurred a few times. The V call is TRBV28, the J call TRBJ1-1; D gene ambiguous. Germline CDR1 MDHEN, CDR2 SYDVKM. CDR3 size: 12 residues. The V end was cut by 5 bases, the J end by 0 bases, with 4 bases between. The CDR3 sequence: CASSQMNTEAFF. CDR3 nucleotide sequence: TGTGCCAGCAGTCAAATGAACACTGAAGCTTTCTTT. Full variable domain (rest looked up from reference TRBV28 and TRBJ1-1): DVKVTQSSRYLVKRTGEKVFLECVQDMDHENMFWYRQDPGLGLRLIYFSYDVKMKEKGDIPEGYSVSREKKERFSLILESASTNQTSMYLCASSQMNTEAFFGQGTRLTVV.